This TCR beta chain was documented in a study of Ad26.COV2.S vaccination and SARS-CoV-2 variants. Study in general: Recipients of Ad26.COV2.S got it intramuscularly, once or twice 56 days apart.

TCRdb's copy holds only in-frame clones and misses some; the assay was immunoSEQ multiplex PCR. The sample records about 400,000 clones, 92% being singletons. Treatment described: 15 to 20 received Ad26.COV2.S at low or high dose, single or two shots; roughly five received placebo; per-sample allocation not given. Day 63 after the first vaccine or placebo injection was the time point for sampling. The source material was peripheral blood, sampled in a trial of Ad26.COV2.S vaccine versus placebo. This receptor was taken from a person aged 18-65 years who received the Ad26.COV2.S COVID-19 vaccine or a placebo.

CDR3 protein: CASSFRSTDTQYF. The CDR3 bases are TGTGCCAGCAGCTTTCGCAGCACAGATACGCAGTATTTT. The genes are TRBV13 and TRBJ2-3, with D hard to call. This CDR3 spans 13 amino acids. CDR1 is PRHDT, CDR2 FYEKMQ, per germline (reference sequence). Trimming removed 3 bases from V and 0 bases from J, with 4 bases in between.